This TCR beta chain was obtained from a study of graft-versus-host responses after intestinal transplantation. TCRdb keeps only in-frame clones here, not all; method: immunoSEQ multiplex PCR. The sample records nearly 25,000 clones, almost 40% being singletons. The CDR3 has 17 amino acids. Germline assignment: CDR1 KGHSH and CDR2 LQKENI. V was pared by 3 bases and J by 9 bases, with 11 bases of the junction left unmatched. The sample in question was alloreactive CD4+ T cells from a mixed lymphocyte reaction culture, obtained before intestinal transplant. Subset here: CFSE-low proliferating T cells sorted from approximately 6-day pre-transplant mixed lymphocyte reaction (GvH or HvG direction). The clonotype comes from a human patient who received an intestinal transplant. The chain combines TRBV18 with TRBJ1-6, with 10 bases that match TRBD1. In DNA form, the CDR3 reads TGTGCCAGCTCACCGACACCGGGACAGGGGAGCGGTTCACCCCTCCACTTT. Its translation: CASSPTPGQGSGSPLHF.